Following are 2 T cell receptor beta chains from one sample sequenced in a study of shared clonotypes between healthy human individuals. Sequenced by immunoSEQ multiplex PCR; TCRdb stores in-frame clones only, minus some. The sample contains more than 450,000 clones, around 79% of which appear only once. The sequencing input was PBMCs. The receptors shown here come from a middle-aged woman in good health. Some clones in this sample may be carry-over from other donors' samples.

The gene calls are TRBV19 and TRBJ1-2; 9 nucleotides line up with TRBD1. This CDR3 is built from 15 residues. Trimming at V came to 5 bases and at J to 2 bases, leaving 6 bases not matched to a gene. Germline CDR1 and CDR2: LNHDA and SQIVND (reference sequence). The CDR3 sequence: CASSPTGGVNYGYTF. The CDR3 bases are TGTGCCAGTAGTCCTACAGGGGGCGTCAACTATGGCTACACCTTC.

The J gene is TRBJ2-5, the V gene TRBV5-1, with D tentatively TRBD2 (5 bases). Looked up from germline, CDR1 is SGHRS and CDR2 is YFSETQ. V dropped 4 bases and J dropped 5 bases, with 18 bases sitting between them. This CDR3 region has 15 residues. The CDR3 region has the DNA TGCGCCAGCAGCAGCGGACTCTCCATTCGGGAGACCCAGTACTTC. Translating gives CASSSGLSIRETQYF. Full variable domain (remainder filled in from reference TRBV5-1 and TRBJ2-5): KAGVTQTPRYLIKTRGQQVTLSCSPISGHRSVSWYQQTPGQGLQFLFEYFSETQRNKGNFPGRFSGRQFSNSRSEMNVSTLELGDSALYLCASSSGLSIRETQYFGPGTRLLVL.